One and the same sample provided the 11 T cell receptor beta chains below, sequenced in a study of esophageal squamous cell carcinoma under preoperative chemotherapy. Time point here: before preoperative PTX-NDP chemotherapy. TCRdb reprocessed the PCR reads with MiXCR, giving one entry per CDR3 protein. The table lists approximately 30,000 distinct CDR3 sequences, roughly 52% of them singletons. The sample here was taken from a patient given preoperative chemotherapy. Source of these receptors: a human donor with esophageal squamous cell carcinoma. The donor label of this sample is uncertain.

This clonotype was detected many times. The chain recombines TRBV6-2 or TRBV6-3 with TRBJ2-2; D unresolved. The germline V gene has CDR1 MNHEY and CDR2 SVGEGT. V dropped 2 bases and J dropped 3 bases, with 7 bases sitting between them. CDR3 length: 14 amino acids. The CDR3 loop is CASSYAPYTGELFF. CDR3 bases: TGTGCCAGCAGTTACGCGCCCTACACCGGGGAGCTGTTTTTT.

Concerning this clonotype itself: A read error may produce the germline difference seen at one junction end. The V gene is TRBV7-6, the J gene TRBJ2-3, with TRBD2 identical over 8 bases. This CDR3 is built from 15 residues. The germline V gene has CDR1 SGHVS and CDR2 FNYEAQ. The CDR3 loop is CATGRGGSDPDTQYF. CDR3 bases: TGTGCCACCGGCCGGGGGGGGAGTGACCCAGATACGCAGTATTTC.

As concerns this clonotype: Relative to the germline gene, one junction end is altered; a read error may explain this. The V gene is TRBV7-2, the J gene TRBJ2-3; 9 positions match TRBD2. The CDR3 runs to 16 residues. CDR1 SGHTA and CDR2 FQGNSA come from the germline V gene. As DNA, the CDR3 is TGTGCCAGCAGCTGGAGCGGGGGGCAAGCCAAAAATACGCAGTATTTC. It yields the protein CASSWSGGQAKNTQYF.

In this sample, this clonotype turned up many times. V usage is TRBV27 and J usage is TRBJ2-5; D tentatively fits TRBD1 or TRBD2 (5 bases each). The J call may be mistaken, given a closer DNA end match to TRBJ2-7. The germline gives CDR1 MNHEY, CDR2 SMNVEV (reference sequence). There are 14 residues in the CDR3. CDR3 sequence: CASTGPTHPYEQYF. The CDR3 DNA is TGTGCCAGCACGGGACCGACTCACCCCTACGAGCAGTACTTC.

This clonotype appeared once. V is TRBV7-2 and J is TRBJ2-4, with D perhaps TRBD1 (6 bases). The last part of the DNA fits TRBJ2-1 better; the J call may be wrong. Germline V gene lookup returns CDR1 SGHTA and CDR2 FQGNSA. CDR3 length: 16 amino acids. The CDR3 DNA reads TGTGCCAGCAGCTCCGGGGACATTGTGCCACAAGAGACCCAGTTCTTC. Protein sequence: CASSSGDIVPQETQFF.

CDR3 region: CASSPLAGIMRDEQFF. Written as DNA, the CDR3 is TGTGCCAGCAGCCCACTAGCGGGGATTATGCGAGATGAGCAGTTCTTC. The genes are TRBV12-3 or TRBV12-4 and TRBJ2-1, with 10 bases identical to TRBD2. This CDR3 has 16 residues. Trimming at V came to 6 bases and at J to 8 bases, leaving 13 bases not matched to a gene.

At least ten counts were recorded for this clonotype. The chain couples TRBV28 to TRBJ2-5; 9 positions agree with TRBD1. Trimming removed 6 bases from V and 11 bases from J; junction bases left unmatched: 10. The germline gives CDR1 MDHEN, CDR2 SYDVKM. The CDR3 length is 13 residues. In DNA form, the CDR3 reads TGTGCCAGCAGCCGAGGACAGGGGTGGGAGCAGTACTTC. It translates to CASSRGQGWEQYF.

The chain is built from TRBV7-9 and TRBJ2-2, with D tentatively TRBD1 (7 bases). The better agreement between TRBJ2-3 and the DNA end casts doubt on the J call. The germline V gene has CDR1 SEHNR and CDR2 FQNEAQ (reference sequence). The CDR3 has 17 amino acids. The DNA of the CDR3 is TGTGCCAGCAGTCAAAGTGGCGGGACAGCGAACACCGAGGAGCAGTATTTT. Residues: CASSQSGGTANTEEQYF.

The table lists this clonotype with many counts. V and J are TRBV6-1 and TRBJ2-2; 14 positions match TRBD2. The CDR3 has 22 residues. Germline CDR1 MNHNS, CDR2 SASEGT. V lost 6 bases, J lost 6 bases, and 24 bases stayed unmatched. The CDR3 protein is CASRGTKRGPGLAGVEPGELFF. CDR3 DNA sequence: TGTGCCAGCAGGGGGACTAAGCGGGGGCCGGGACTAGCGGGAGTGGAGCCCGGGGAGCTGTTTTTT.

The chain links TRBV7-8 to TRBJ2-1; 8 bases fit TRBD1. CDR1 SGHVS and CDR2 FQNEAQ come from the germline V gene. The CDR3 spans 11 residues. The CDR3 reads CAGKGTGKQFF. The CDR3 bases are TGTGCGGGCAAGGGGACAGGTAAGCAGTTCTTC.

This clonotype was observed at least ten times. The genes are TRBV11-2 and TRBJ2-1; D possibly corresponds to TRBD1 (5 bases). CDR1 is SGHAT and CDR2 is FQNNGV in the germline V gene. The CDR3 is 14 residues long. V lost 0 bases to trimming and J lost 10 bases, with 13 bases between them. This CDR3 reads CASSLDPGQYEQFF. DNA of the CDR3: TGTGCCAGCAGCTTAGATCCAGGGCAATACGAGCAGTTCTTC.